These T cell receptor beta chains were read from a single sample in a study of T cells in Graves' hyperthyroidism and ophthalmopathy. In TCRdb, the multiplex PCR reads were re-called with MiXCR into one record per CDR3 protein. Of about 740,000 distinct CDR3 sequences detected, around 15% appear once; the ten largest clones hold around 9.6%. The source material was blood. These receptor sequences come from a woman aged 18-35 years with Graves' hyperthyroidism. Each CDR3 is given with its conserved first and last residue. D genes are given only for firm matches. Expanded clones get a size class; other rows say once, few or many, or leave the size out.

J gene,D gene,clone size,V gene,CDR3 DNA,CDR3 protein
TRBJ2-7,.,many,TRBV7-2,TGTGCCAGCAGCTTCGCTGGAGGTCCCTACGAGCAGTACTTC,CASSFAGGPYEQYF
TRBJ2-7,.,many,TRBV30,TGTGCCTGGAGAATAAGTCGACACTCCCTCTACGAGCAGTACTTC,CAWRISRHSLYEQYF
TRBJ2-1,TRBD2,.,TRBV25-1,TGTGCCAGCAGTGAGAGGACCGGGACTAGCTGGGCCAATGAGCAGTTCTTC,CASSERTGTSWANEQFF
TRBJ2-1,TRBD2,few,TRBV18,TGTGCCAGCTCAAGCGGCGGGGGGTGGAACAATGAGCAGTTCTTC,CASSSGGGWNNEQFF
TRBJ2-7,.,.,TRBV7-9,TGTGCCAGCTGTGGGGCCCCCTTCTACGAGCAGTACTTC,CASCGAPFYEQYF
TRBJ2-1,TRBD2,few,TRBV6-5,TGTGCCAGCAGTCTAACACCGGGACTAGAATACAATGAGCAGTTCTTC,CASSLTPGLEYNEQFF
TRBJ1-2,.,.,TRBV19,TGTGCCAGTAGTACCCCCCCGACAGGACAGAATGGCTACACCTTC,CASSTPPTGQNGYTF
TRBJ2-3,.,few,TRBV7-2,TGTGCCAGCAGCCCTTACCTAACAGATACGCAGTATTTT,CASSPYLTDTQYF
TRBJ1-6,TRBD1,many,TRBV20-1,TGCAGTGCCGCGACGACAGGGAACCTCGGATCACCCCTCCACTTT,CSAATTGNLGSPLHF
TRBJ2-1,TRBD2,.,TRBV7-2,TGTGCCAGCAGCTTCTTGGGATCTAGCGGGAGGGGAATTTACAATGAGCAGTTCTTC,CASSFLGSSGRGIYNEQFF